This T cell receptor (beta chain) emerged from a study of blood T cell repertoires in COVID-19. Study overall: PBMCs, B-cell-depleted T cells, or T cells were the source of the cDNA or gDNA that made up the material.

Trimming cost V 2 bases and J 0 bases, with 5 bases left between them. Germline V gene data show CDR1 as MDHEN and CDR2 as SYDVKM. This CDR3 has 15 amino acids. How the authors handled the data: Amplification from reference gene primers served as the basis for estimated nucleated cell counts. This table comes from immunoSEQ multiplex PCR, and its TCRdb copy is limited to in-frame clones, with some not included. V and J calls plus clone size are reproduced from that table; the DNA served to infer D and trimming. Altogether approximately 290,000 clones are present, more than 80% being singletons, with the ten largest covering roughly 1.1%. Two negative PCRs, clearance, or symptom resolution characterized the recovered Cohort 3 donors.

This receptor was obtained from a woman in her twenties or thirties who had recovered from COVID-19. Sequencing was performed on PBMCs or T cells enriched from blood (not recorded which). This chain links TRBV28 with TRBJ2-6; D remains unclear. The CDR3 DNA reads TGTGCCAGCAGTTTAGGCAACTCTGGGGCCAACGTCCTGACTTTC. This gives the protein CASSLGNSGANVLTF.